The present entry profiles one T cell receptor beta chain with its context. Germline loops: CDR1 MDHEN, CDR2 SYDVKM. The length of the CDR3 is 13 residues. After removal of 5 bases from V and 7 bases from J, the junction contained 5 bases not matched to a gene. This specimen comes from a study of blood T cell repertoires in COVID-19. On the study more broadly: The origin of the acute and convalescent COVID-19 samples was the United States, Italy and Spain.

In the original processing: Researchers report that nucleated cell counts were estimated from reference gene primer amplification. Measured with immunoSEQ multiplex PCR; TCRdb has only the in-frame clones, and not every one. D and trimming were read from the DNA, whereas the V and J calls and clone size are those reported in that table. Of about 190,000 clones in the sample, roughly 80% were seen once. The TCR sequence derives from a man aged 55 to 70 with active or convalescent COVID-19. J is TRBJ2-4 and V is TRBV28; 7 bases agree with TRBD1. The sequenced sample consisted of peripheral blood. The CDR3 sequence: CASSPRGRNIQYF. CDR3 in DNA: TGTGCCAGCAGTCCGAGGGGGCGGAACATTCAGTACTTC.